What follows are 18 T cell receptor beta chains derived from one specimen sequenced in a study of T-cell reconstitution after alpha-beta-depleted transplantation in children. Regarding the study as a whole: Newly made T cells mostly supplied T-cell counts and diversity one year after transplant.

Unique molecular identifiers were built into the TCRbeta library. MiXCR, applied by TCRdb to the PCR reads, yields one record per CDR3 protein. The table has 250,000 to 300,000 distinct CDR3 sequences, around 7.1% seen once; the top ten hold approximately 9%. The antigens these receptors bind are not known. The source was peripheral blood, collected 360 days after TCRalphabeta/CD19-depleted stem cell transplant. These receptors were taken from a female patient aged 2 to 10 who had a stem cell transplant for Fanconi anemia, so the T cells may come from the graft donor.

J is TRBJ2-7 and V is TRBV24-1; TRBD1 aligns across 7 bases. Germline values: CDR1 KGHDR, CDR2 SFDVKD. V lost 2 bases and J lost 4; bases outside the gene matches: 7. CDR3 length: 15 amino acids. The CDR3 loop reads CATSDSGTVGYEQYF. In DNA form, the CDR3 reads TGTGCCACCAGTGATTCCGGGACAGTGGGGTACGAGCAGTACTTC.

This clonotype was seen more than once but under ten times. V usage is TRBV2 and J usage is TRBJ2-5, with 8 bases fitting TRBD1. The CDR3 is made up of 16 amino acids. Trimming removed 0 bases from V and 2 bases from J; junction bases left unmatched: 5. Germline-derived CDR1 and CDR2 are SNHLY and FYNNEI. CDR3 amino acids: CASSEAGTGGQETQYF. CDR3 DNA: TGTGCCAGCAGTGAAGCTGGTACAGGGGGACAAGAGACCCAGTACTTC.

This clonotype has a count of ten or more. The chain employs TRBV12-3 or TRBV12-4 and TRBJ2-1, with 7 bases aligning to TRBD2. After removal of 5 bases from V and 2 bases from J, the junction contained 12 bases not matched to a gene. This CDR3 region has 17 residues. CDR3 sequence: CASSPIRAGATYNEQFF. CDR3 DNA sequence: TGTGCCAGCAGTCCGATAAGGGCGGGAGCTACCTACAATGAGCAGTTCTTC.

The gene calls are TRBV20-1 and TRBJ2-7, with TRBD2 identical over 12 bases. The germline V gene has CDR1 DFQATT and CDR2 SNEGSKA (reference sequence). CDR3 size: 15 residues. Germline trimming cut 3 bases from V and 3 bases from J; bases unmatched to any gene: 6. CDR3 DNA: TGCAGTGCTAGCGCGGGACTAGCGGGCCTCTACGAGCAGTACTTC. Amino acids: CSASAGLAGLYEQYF.

This clonotype came up a few times. The rearrangement links TRBV24-1 to TRBJ2-1; D may be TRBD1 or TRBD2 (5 bases each). The CDR3 runs 13 residues. V gave up 9 bases and J gave up 0 bases, with 8 bases separating them. Germline CDR1 is KGHDR and CDR2 is SFDVKD. CDR3 nucleotide sequence: TGTGCCACCTCCGGGGCCTCCTACAATGAGCAGTTCTTC. Translating gives CATSGASYNEQFF.

This clonotype was recorded only once. The chain carries TRBV7-6 and TRBJ2-1, with 7 bases identical to TRBD1. After removal of 5 bases from V and 0 bases from J, the junction contained 7 bases not matched to a gene. Germline V gene data show CDR1 as SGHVS and CDR2 as FNYEAQ. The CDR3 contains 16 residues. CDR3 in amino acids: CASSGTGARSYNEQFF. The CDR3, as DNA: TGTGCCAGCAGCGGAACAGGGGCCCGCTCCTACAATGAGCAGTTCTTC.

This clonotype was seen a few times. V usage is TRBV28 and J usage is TRBJ1-5; TRBD1 is a possible D gene (6 bases). Germline V gene sequence: CDR1 MDHEN, CDR2 SYDVKM. Trimming left V 7 bases short and J 3 bases short, with 13 bases between. CDR3 length: 14 amino acids. The DNA of the CDR3 is TGTGCCAGCAACTGGAGGGGGACCAATCAGCCCCAGCATTTT. Its protein product is CASNWRGTNQPQHF.

This clonotype was counted many times. The chain combines TRBV28 with TRBJ1-1; D may be TRBD1 (5 bases). The CDR3 totals 14 residues. Trimming removed 6 bases at V and 1 base at J, with 12 bases between. The germline V gene encodes CDR1 MDHEN and CDR2 SYDVKM. This CDR3 is CASSQATANTEAFF. As DNA, the CDR3 is TGTGCCAGCAGCCAGGCGACAGCGAACACTGAAGCTTTCTTT.

This clonotype was detected many times. V gene TRBV28 combines with J gene TRBJ2-7, with D maybe TRBD1 (6 bases). Germline V lookup: CDR1 MDHEN, CDR2 SYDVKM. This CDR3 is built from 13 residues. Trimming left V 6 bases short and J 6 bases short, with 15 bases between. CDR3 sequence: CASRLLQGSEQYF. CDR3 DNA sequence: TGTGCCAGCAGACTCCTACAGGGAAGCGAGCAGTACTTC.

This clonotype was recorded at least ten times. The V call is TRBV7-2, the J call TRBJ2-3, with a tentative D call TRBD2 (5 bases). Per germline, CDR1 SGHTA and CDR2 FQGNSA. There are 16 residues in the CDR3. V lost 3 bases to trimming and J lost 0 bases, with 13 bases between them. CDR3 sequence (DNA): TGTGCCAGCAGCTTCCGAGACCGGACTAGCACAGATACGCAGTATTTT. Translating it yields CASSFRDRTSTDTQYF.

This clonotype appeared many times. The gene calls are TRBV6-2 or TRBV6-3 and TRBJ2-1; 8 positions agree with TRBD2. The CDR3 is 16 residues long. Germline V gene sequence: CDR1 MNHEY, CDR2 SVGEGT. The ends lost 4 bases at V and 0 bases at J; junction bases unmatched: 5. This CDR3 is CASSFSGASSYNEQFF. CDR3 nucleotide sequence: TGTGCCAGCAGTTTTAGCGGGGCTAGCTCCTACAATGAGCAGTTCTTC.

This clonotype was counted at least ten times. The rearrangement uses TRBV15 and TRBJ2-2; D unresolved. The CDR3 consists of 16 residues. Germline values: CDR1 LNHNV, CDR2 YYDKDF (reference sequence). With 3 bases removed from V and 3 bases from J, the gap between germline ends came to 14 bases. The CDR3 coding sequence is TGTGCCACCAGCAGTGCCCCATCCCGCTACACCGGGGAGCTGTTTTTT. Amino acids: CATSSAPSRYTGELFF.

The chain has TRBV5-5 and TRBJ1-1; tentative D call: TRBD1 (5 bases). The CDR3 is made up of 14 amino acids. Germline values: CDR1 SGHKS, CDR2 YYEKEE (reference sequence). Deletions cut 0 bases from V and 0 bases from J, with 6 bases between. The DNA for the CDR3 is TGTGCCAGCAGCTTGGAACAGGTGAACACTGAAGCTTTCTTT. Translation: CASSLEQVNTEAFF.

The sample holds a few counts of this clonotype. V and J are TRBV5-6 and TRBJ1-4, with no clear D. Germline CDR1 is SGHDT and CDR2 is YYEEEE. The length of the CDR3 is 15 residues. Between the trimmed V and J ends, which lost 3 bases and 2 bases, there was a span of 11 bases. CDR3 protein: CASSYDGRTNEKLFF. CDR3 DNA: TGTGCCAGCAGCTACGACGGGCGTACTAATGAAAAACTGTTTTTT. Supplemented by reference TRBV5-6 and TRBJ1-4, the full variable domain reads DAGVTQSPTHLIKTRGQQVTLRCSPKSGHDTVSWYQQALGQGPQFIFQYYEEEERQRGNFPDRFSGHQFPNYSSELNVNALLLGDSALYLCASSYDGRTNEKLFFGSGTQLSVL.

The sample holds many counts of this clonotype. The chain has TRBV7-2 and TRBJ2-7, with D possibly being TRBD1 (5 bases). The V and J ends lost 1 base and 11 bases respectively, with 18 bases between them. This CDR3 is 14 amino acids long. The V gene's germline CDR1 is SGHTA and CDR2 FQGNSA. CDR3 protein: CASSLEIGGEQEYF. CDR3 sequence (DNA): TGTGCCAGCAGCTTAGAGATAGGTGGGGAACAGGAGTACTTC.

The table lists this clonotype with many counts. This chain connects TRBV5-1 to TRBJ1-6; the D gene is possibly TRBD1 (6 bases). Germline V lookup: CDR1 SGHRS, CDR2 YFSETQ. Between the trimmed V and J ends, which lost 5 bases and 0 bases, there was a span of 6 bases. The CDR3 is made up of 14 amino acids. In DNA form, the CDR3 reads TGCGCCAGCAGGGACAGCTCCTATAATTCACCCCTCCACTTT. This encodes CASRDSSYNSPLHF.

This clonotype was counted many times. The J gene is TRBJ2-1, the V gene TRBV7-9; TRBD1 is a possible D gene (6 bases). The CDR3 is made up of 16 amino acids. CDR1 SEHNR and CDR2 FQNEAQ come from the germline V gene (reference sequence). V shed 5 bases and J shed 4 bases, with 18 bases lying between them. CDR3 sequence: CASSLIGGLTYNEQFF. The CDR3 nucleotides read TGTGCCAGCAGCCTTATAGGGGGTCTAACTTACAATGAGCAGTTCTTC.

This clonotype was detected a few times. The chain links TRBV5-1 to TRBJ2-3; weak D call: TRBD2 (6 bases). The CDR3 length is 14 residues. From germline, CDR1 is SGHRS and CDR2 YFSETQ. Trimming stripped 3 bases from V and 1 base from J, with 9 bases between. The chain's CDR3 is CASSSGLRTDTQYF. CDR3 DNA: TGCGCCAGCAGCTCGGGACTCCGCACAGATACGCAGTATTTT. The variable domain in full, with the rest retrieved from reference TRBV5-1 and TRBJ2-3, is KAGVTQTPRYLIKTRGQQVTLSCSPISGHRSVSWYQQTPGQGLQFLFEYFSETQRNKGNFPGRFSGRQFSNSRSEMNVSTLELGDSALYLCASSSGLRTDTQYFGPGTRLTVL.